The 16 T cell receptor gamma chains presented below share a single source sample, sequenced in a study of Vδ1+ human thymocytes (dated by TCRdb to the late 2010s). Summary of the overall study and its limitations: The thymic TRG and TRD repertoires appeared highly polyclonal, with Gaussian CDR3 length distributions, in contrast to the oligoclonal repertoires of peripheral blood.

Sequencing was carried out with an Illumina MiSeq. RNA extraction was performed with the RNeasy mini kit, and reverse transcription was done with Superscript III. CDR3 amplicons were produced by multiplex PCR using pooled V-gene forward primers and a constant-region reverse primer with Illumina adaptor overhangs. Clonotypes were called again by TCRdb from the public reads via CATT, and duplicate nucleotide sequences were then merged into one entry. In this sample the table shows 25,000 to 35,000 gamma-chain clones, roughly a fifth of which occur a single time. 1.5% to 2% of the sample goes to the ten largest clones. Antigen specificity for these receptors is unknown. Sequenced material: Vdelta1+ gamma-delta thymocytes from the thymus. Explained via the paper, the cell subset or site label denotes: FACS-sorted CD3+ TCRalphabeta- TCRVdelta1+ TCRVdelta2- thymocytes. Receptors originate from a boy under two years old who had congenital heart surgery.

As to this clone: The identical CDR3 is also encoded by other nucleotide sequences in the sample. The V and J genes are TRGV9 and TRGJP. This CDR3 is built from 17 residues. V lost 1 base and J lost 4; bases outside the gene matches: 4. Germline V gene lookup returns CDR1 GITISATS and CDR2 ISYDGTV (reference sequence). CDR3: CALWEVLQELGKKIKVF. CDR3 sequence (DNA): TGTGCCTTGTGGGAGGTACTACAAGAGTTGGGCAAAAAAATCAAGGTATTT.

The chain uses TRGV3 and TRGJ1 or TRGJ2. Germline V gene lookup returns CDR1 VTNTFY and CDR2 YDVSTARD (reference sequence). This CDR3 is built from 14 residues. The ends lost 3 bases at V and 5 bases at J; junction bases unmatched: 10. The CDR3 loop is CATWDSLIHYKKLF. CDR3 sequence (DNA): TGTGCCACCTGGGACTCCCTAATCCATTATAAGAAACTCTTT.

In this sample, this clone turned up a few times. This rearrangement joins TRGV2 to TRGJ1 or TRGJ2. This CDR3 is 13 amino acids long. The germline V gene has CDR1 EGSNGY and CDR2 YDSYNSKV. Trimming took 4 bases from V and 4 from J; bases not matched to a gene: 7. CDR3 region: CATWDVNYYKKLF. As DNA, the CDR3 is TGTGCCACCTGGGATGTAAACTATTATAAGAAACTCTTT.

This clone was seen only a few times. The V call is TRGV9, the J call TRGJ1 or TRGJ2. Germline lookup yields CDR1 GITISATS and CDR2 ISYDGTV (reference sequence). The ends lost 1 base at V and 4 bases at J; junction bases unmatched: 7. This CDR3 is built from 14 residues. CDR3 DNA sequence: TGTGCCTTGTGGGAGGTTCATGGGTATTATAAGAAACTCTTT. Its protein is CALWEVHGYYKKLF.

In its sample, this clone was seen a few times. This CDR3 is also generated by other DNA sequences in the sample. The rearrangement joins TRGV9 to TRGJ1 or TRGJ2. Germline CDR1 reads GITISATS; CDR2 reads ISYDGTV (reference sequence). J gave up 8 bases and V 5 bases, and 6 bases lay outside the gene matches. This CDR3 is 11 amino acids long. The CDR3 is CALWGGHKKLF. CDR3 in DNA: TGTGCCTTGTGGGGGGGTCATAAGAAACTCTTT.

As concerns this clone: Other nucleotide sequences from this sample produce the same CDR3. The gene calls are TRGV4 and TRGJ1 or TRGJ2. This CDR3 region has 12 residues. V lost 0 bases to trimming and J lost 7 bases; unmatched junction nucleotides: 3. Germline V gene sequence: CDR1 EGSTGY, CDR2 YDSYTSSV. This chain's CDR3 is CATWDGQYKKLF. CDR3 in DNA: TGTGCCACCTGGGATGGGCAATATAAGAAACTCTTT.

The chain carries TRGV8 and TRGJP1. V was pared by 5 bases and J by 0 bases, with 6 bases of the junction left unmatched. Per germline, CDR1 VENAVY and CDR2 YDSYNSRV. The CDR3 extends over 15 amino acids. The CDR3 DNA reads TGTGCCACCTGGGTGCCCAATACCACTGGTTGGTTCAAGATATTT. It translates to CATWVPNTTGWFKIF.

This clone appeared a few times. A read error is possible here, since a much larger clone lies one base away. The chain links TRGV8 to TRGJ1 or TRGJ2. In germline, CDR1 is VENAVY, CDR2 YDSYNSRV. This CDR3 is 9 amino acids long. CDR3 residues: CATWDKRLF. The CDR3 region has the DNA TGTGCCACCTGGGATAAGAGACTCTTT.

The rearrangement links TRGV4 to TRGJ1 or TRGJ2. Trimming took 0 bases from V and 3 from J; bases not matched to a gene: 5. There are 14 residues in the CDR3. CDR1 EGSTGY and CDR2 YDSYTSSV come from the germline V gene. This chain's CDR3 is CATWDGAGYYKKLF. CDR3 nucleotide sequence: TGTGCCACCTGGGATGGGGCCGGTTATTATAAGAAACTCTTT.

This clone was detected a few times. Given a much more abundant clone one base away, this may be a read error. At the DNA level, this CDR3 is encoded by other sequences in the same sample as well. This chain connects TRGV8 to TRGJP2. The CDR3 totals 13 residues. Looked up from germline, CDR1 is VENAVY and CDR2 is YDSYNSRV. V lost 3 bases, J lost 3 bases, and 1 base stayed unmatched. The CDR3 nucleotides read TGTGCCACCTGGGATCGTAGTGATTGGATCAAGACGTTT. Translation: CATWDRSDWIKTF.

This chain uses TRGV4 with TRGJ1 or TRGJ2. CDR1 and CDR2 (germline): EGSTGY, YDSYTSSV. Trimming removed 12 bases from V and 9 bases from J; junction bases left unmatched: 8. This CDR3 region has 9 residues. This CDR3 reads CASQLKKLF. The CDR3 coding sequence is TGTGCCTCCCAACTTAAGAAACTCTTT.

A few counts support this clone. The chain has TRGV4 and TRGJ1 or TRGJ2. The ends lost 3 bases at V and 11 bases at J; junction bases unmatched: 4. This CDR3 spans 10 amino acids. Per germline, CDR1 EGSTGY and CDR2 YDSYTSSV. CDR3 sequence reads: CATWDYEKLF. CDR3 DNA: TGTGCCACCTGGGATTACGAGAAACTCTTT.

The chain employs TRGV8 and TRGJ1 or TRGJ2. J was trimmed by 7 bases and V by 4 bases; bases with no gene match: 10. Looked up from germline, CDR1 is VENAVY and CDR2 is YDSYNSRV. This CDR3 has 13 amino acids. The CDR3 region has the DNA TGTGCCACCTGGGACCAGGGGAACTATAAGAAACTCTTT. It encodes CATWDQGNYKKLF.

This clone has a handful of counts. The gene calls are TRGV9 and TRGJP. CDR3 length equals 18 residues. Trimming removed 0 bases from V and 7 bases from J; junction bases left unmatched: 9. Germline CDR1 is GITISATS and CDR2 is ISYDGTV (reference sequence). The CDR3 DNA is TGTGCCTTGTGGGAGGTGCATATTTGGGAGTTGGGCAAAAAAATCAAGGTATTT. Residues: CALWEVHIWELGKKIKVF.

V gene TRGV9 combines with J gene TRGJP. V gave up 5 bases and J gave up 9 bases; unmatched junction bases: 7. Per the germline V gene, CDR1 is GITISATS and CDR2 is ISYDGTV (reference sequence). The CDR3 consists of 15 residues. In nucleotides, the CDR3 is TGTGCCTTGTGGGTCAGCATGTTGGGCAAAAAAATCAAGGTATTT. Amino acid sequence: CALWVSMLGKKIKVF.

This chain joins TRGV4 and TRGJ1 or TRGJ2. The V gene end was trimmed by 2 bases and the J gene end by 4 bases; junction bases not matched to a gene: 8. The CDR3 spans 14 residues. CDR1 is EGSTGY and CDR2 is YDSYTSSV in the germline V gene. This chain's CDR3 is CATWDAHGYYKKLF. Here the CDR3 DNA reads TGTGCCACCTGGGATGCCCATGGGTATTATAAGAAACTCTTT.